Shown below are 22 T cell receptor beta chains from a single sample sequenced in a study of blood T cell repertoires in COVID-19. Profiling relied on immunoSEQ multiplex PCR, and the TCRdb table lists in-frame clones only, not all of them. The table shows about 260,000 clones, with around four fifths occurring only once. The specimen sequenced was peripheral blood. Receptors originate from a man in his 60s with acute or convalescent COVID-19.

Only a few counts were recorded for this clone. The chain links TRBV28 to TRBJ1-1; 9 bases fit TRBD1. After removal of 5 bases from V and 5 bases from J, the junction contained 6 bases not matched to a gene. Germline V lookup: CDR1 MDHEN, CDR2 SYDVKM. This CDR3 spans 14 amino acids. This chain's CDR3 is CASSGYRGRTEAFF. The CDR3 DNA reads as TGTGCCAGCAGTGGATACAGGGGGCGGACTGAAGCTTTCTTT. Supplemented by reference TRBV28 and TRBJ1-1, the full variable domain reads DVKVTQSSRYLVKRTGEKVFLECVQDMDHENMFWYRQDPGLGLRLIYFSYDVKMKEKGDIPEGYSVSREKKERFSLILESASTNQTSMYLCASSGYRGRTEAFFGQGTRLTVV.

The chain couples TRBV28 to TRBJ1-4; 9 positions match TRBD1. The length of the CDR3 is 16 residues. Germline CDR1 reads MDHEN; CDR2 reads SYDVKM. After removal of 7 bases from V and 8 bases from J, the junction contained 14 bases not matched to a gene. Here the CDR3 DNA reads TGTGCCAGCAAACAGTCCGACGGGACAGGGCGGGAAAAACTGTTTTTT. Translated: CASKQSDGTGREKLFF.

This clone was detected once. This chain links TRBV5-8 with TRBJ2-5, with 7 nucleotides matching TRBD1. The CDR3 extends over 16 amino acids. The trim removed 2 bases at V and 0 bases at J, leaving 7 bases unmatched. Germline V gene sequence: CDR1 SGHTS, CDR2 YDEGEE. CDR3 DNA sequence: TGTGCCAGCAGCTTTCCGACAGGGACGTACCAAGAGACCCAGTACTTC. This sequence encodes CASSFPTGTYQETQYF.

The rearrangement uses TRBV9 and TRBJ2-1; D is uncertain. The CDR3 has 14 amino acids. Germline V gene sequence: CDR1 SGDLS, CDR2 YYNGEE. The V gene lost 0 bases and the J gene lost 3 bases, with 7 bases spanning the gap. CDR3 sequence: CASSVENSYNEQFF. Written as DNA, the CDR3 is TGTGCCAGCAGCGTAGAGAACAGCTACAATGAGCAGTTCTTC.

This clone has only a few counts. The chain employs TRBV19 and TRBJ2-5; D remains ambiguous. Deletions cut 3 bases from V and 1 base from J, with 6 bases between. CDR3 length: 13 residues. The germline CDR1 and CDR2 sequences are LNHDA and SQIVND (reference sequence). The CDR3: CASSINGQETQYF. The CDR3 DNA sequence: TGTGCCAGTAGTATTAACGGCCAAGAGACCCAGTACTTC.

This clone was seen at least ten times. The J gene is TRBJ2-7, the V gene TRBV5-4, with 8 positions matching TRBD2. Germline V gene lookup returns CDR1 SGHNT and CDR2 YYREEE (reference sequence). J was trimmed by 2 bases and V by 3 bases; bases with no gene match: 4. CDR3 size: 14 residues. The CDR3 spells CASSYTGLAYEQYF. The DNA of the CDR3 is TGTGCCAGCAGCTACACGGGACTAGCCTACGAGCAGTACTTC.

The CDR3 is CATGVGQGNQQYF. CDR3 coding DNA: TGCGCCACCGGCGTCGGACAGGGTAACCAGCAGTACTTC. This chain connects TRBV5-1 to TRBJ2-7; 8 nucleotides match TRBD1. This CDR3 has 13 residues. Germline lookup yields CDR1 SGHRS and CDR2 YFSETQ. Trimming removed 9 bases from V and 8 bases from J; junction bases left unmatched: 13.

The rearrangement joins TRBV10-3 to TRBJ1-2; D unclear. The CDR3 is made up of 13 amino acids. V lost 10 bases and J 1 base, leaving 13 bases between the germline ends. CDR1 is ENHRY and CDR2 is SYGVKD in the germline V gene. The CDR3 DNA reads as TGTGCCACCTACCGTGAGGGTAACTATGGCTACACCTTC. Translated, it gives CATYREGNYGYTF.

This clone was counted only a few times. The genes are TRBV6-5 and TRBJ2-5; TRBD1 agrees at 8 bases. V trimming: 8 bases; J trimming: 4 bases; junction bases outside the gene matches: 12. Germline values: CDR1 MNHEY, CDR2 SVGAGI. CDR3 length: 15 amino acids. CDR3 sequence reads: CASPARTGITETQYF. The CDR3 DNA sequence: TGTGCCAGCCCCGCCCGGACAGGGATTACAGAGACCCAGTACTTC.

This chain connects TRBV3-1 (or the pseudogene TRBV3-2) to TRBJ2-1, with 10 bases that match TRBD2. Germline V gene data show CDR1 as LGHDT and CDR2 as YNNKEL (reference sequence). The CDR3 sequence is 15 residues long. The ends lost 4 bases at V and 9 bases at J; junction bases unmatched: 9. In DNA, the CDR3 is TGTGCCAGCAGCCGTCCTAGCGGGGGAAGGGGTGAGCAGTTCTTC. The encoded protein is CASSRPSGGRGEQFF.

CDR3 in DNA: TGTGCCAGTAGTGGGCCCCGAAGCCAGAGATCACCCCTCCACTTT. It yields the protein CASSGPRSQRSPLHF. The genes are TRBV19 and TRBJ1-6; no clear D gene. Between the trimmed V and J ends, which lost 5 bases and 10 bases, there was a span of 18 bases. This CDR3 is built from 15 residues. Germline V lookup: CDR1 LNHDA, CDR2 SQIVND (reference sequence).

The rearrangement uses TRBV20-1 and TRBJ2-7; D is undetermined. V lost 6 bases and J 3 bases, leaving 9 bases between the germline ends. Germline V gene sequence: CDR1 DFQATT, CDR2 SNEGSKA (reference sequence). The CDR3 spans 11 residues. The CDR3 reads CSAQTRYEQYF. DNA of the CDR3: TGCAGTGCCCAGACTCGCTACGAGCAGTACTTC.

V is TRBV5-4 and J is TRBJ2-5; 8 bases fit TRBD1. This CDR3 region has 15 residues. The V gene's germline CDR1 is SGHNT and CDR2 YYREEE (reference sequence). Germline trimming cut 0 bases from V and 5 bases from J; bases unmatched to any gene: 6. The CDR3 nucleotides are TGTGCCAGCAGCTTGGAGGGACAGGCTGGGGAGACCCAGTACTTC. It is translated as CASSLEGQAGETQYF.

This clone has just one count. The CDR3 sequence is CASSFTGGSETQYF. For the CDR3, the DNA is TGTGCCAGTAGTTTTACAGGGGGCTCGGAGACCCAGTACTTC. The chain links TRBV19 to TRBJ2-5; 9 bases match TRBD1. The germline V gene has CDR1 LNHDA and CDR2 SQIVND (reference sequence). Trimming cost V 5 bases and J 5 bases; bases outside gene matches: 6. CDR3 size: 14 residues.

V is TRBV6-5 and J is TRBJ1-5, with 10 bases aligning to TRBD1. This CDR3 spans 15 amino acids. Germline CDR1 MNHEY, CDR2 SVGAGI. Trimming took 6 bases from V and 5 from J; bases not matched to a gene: 7. The CDR3: CASRTGTGAYQPQHF. The CDR3 DNA reads TGTGCCAGCAGAACCGGGACAGGGGCCTATCAGCCCCAGCATTTT.

For this clone: Relative to the germline gene, one junction end is altered; a read error may explain this. The V call is TRBV6-5, the J call TRBJ2-2; 16 bases are shared with TRBD2. Germline loops: CDR1 MNHEY, CDR2 SVGAGI. The CDR3 is 15 residues long. CDR3 nucleotides: TGTGCCCGCAGGGGACTAGCGGGGGGGTTCGGGGAGCTGTTTTTT. Protein product: CARRGLAGGFGELFF.

The chain joins TRBV4-2 to TRBJ1-4, with TRBD1 identical over 9 bases. The CDR3 is made up of 15 amino acids. From germline, CDR1 is LGHNA and CDR2 YNFKEQ. Trimming took 4 bases from V and 13 from J; bases not matched to a gene: 13. The CDR3 reads CASSRRDPGQGGLFF. DNA of the CDR3: TGTGCCAGCAGCCGCCGAGATCCGGGACAGGGAGGACTGTTTTTT.

J is TRBJ2-3 and V is TRBV9; maybe TRBD2 (5 bases). Trimming took off 4 bases at V and 1 base at J, with 16 bases between the two ends. CDR1 is SGDLS, CDR2 YYNGEE, per germline. This CDR3 has 16 amino acids. The CDR3 nucleotides read TGTGCCAGCAGCCCACGGGTGGCGGGCCGCACAGATACGCAGTATTTT. Amino acids: CASSPRVAGRTDTQYF.

The rearrangement joins TRBV4-1 to TRBJ2-7; D is undetermined. Germline CDR1 is MGHRA and CDR2 is YSYEKL. The ends were cut back, 5 bases at V and 6 bases at J, with 14 bases in the middle. There are 13 residues in the CDR3. CDR3 DNA: TGCGCCAGCAGCAAAGGGCTCTCTGGCGAGCAGTACTTC. Its protein product is CASSKGLSGEQYF.

This clone was observed a handful of times. V is TRBV9 and J is TRBJ2-3; 10 positions agree with TRBD2. This CDR3 is built from 16 residues. Per the germline V gene, CDR1 is SGDLS and CDR2 is YYNGEE. V dropped 4 bases and J dropped 4; count of bases not matched to a gene: 9. For the CDR3, the DNA is TGTGCCAGCAGCACTATAAGCGGGGGGGCGGCAGATACGCAGTATTTT. This sequence encodes CASSTISGGAADTQYF.

The rearrangement joins TRBV5-4 to TRBJ1-6, with 8 nucleotides matching TRBD1. The J segment lost 8 bases and the V segment lost 3 bases, leaving 7 bases of the junction unmatched. The CDR3 has 15 residues. CDR1 and CDR2 (germline): SGHNT, YYREEE (reference sequence). The CDR3 region has the DNA TGTGCCAGCAGCTCAGGACAGGGCGGCGATTCACCCCTCCACTTT. Amino acid sequence: CASSSGQGGDSPLHF.

The chain is built from TRBV6-5 and TRBJ2-5; D unresolved. The ends were cut back, 2 bases at V and 9 bases at J, with 19 bases in the middle. This CDR3 has 15 amino acids. The germline V gene has CDR1 MNHEY and CDR2 SVGAGI. CDR3 bases: TGTGCCAGCAGTTACCCAGGATCACAAAGGAATTCCCAGTACTTC. It codes for CASSYPGSQRNSQYF.